Sequencing of this TCR beta chain was carried out in a study of PD-1 blockade in classical Hodgkin lymphoma. Findings and caveats of the study: Baseline diversity was lower in partial responders and progressors than complete responders. There was a significant rise in CD4+ TCR diversity by C4D1, with no such rise for CD8+. Newly diagnosed patients reportedly trailed healthy donors in baseline TCR diversity. Individuals initiating nivolumab under 1 year after ASCT were excluded.

Each patient relapsed following autologous stem cell transplantation, and prior brentuximab vedotin exposure differed. This clone was picked up a small number of times. The antigen remains undetermined. Assay used: immunoSEQ multiplex PCR; TCRdb lists only in-frame clones, some missing. The table lists fewer than 110,000 clones, 80% to 90% of them singletons. The source material was peripheral blood mononuclear cells (PBMCs), sampled before the second cycle of nivolumab. This TCR was sampled from a human donor with classical Hodgkin lymphoma.

This CDR3 reads CASRQGPWDGYTF. CDR3 DNA: TGTGCCAGTCGACAGGGCCCCTGGGATGGCTACACCTTC. V and J are TRBV6-7 and TRBJ1-2; 7 bases align to TRBD1. TRBV6-7 qualifies as an ORF whose function is uncertain. The CDR3 contains 13 residues. The trim removed 9 bases at V and 6 bases at J, leaving 10 bases unmatched.